The clone carrying this T cell receptor (beta chain) was counted at least ten times. TCRdb analysed the 5' RACE reads with MiXCR anew, one entry per CDR3 protein. This table holds 25,000 or so distinct CDR3 sequences, 10% to 15% found once. This specimen belongs to a study of spatial heterogeneity in lung cancer. Time point denoted: sample taken at primary tumor resection. Whole RNA obtained from tumor, nontumor lung or frozen PBMC underwent sequencing without sorting. Trimming stripped 4 bases from V and 4 bases from J, with 8 bases between. This CDR3 has 12 residues. Germline V gene lookup returns CDR1 SGHAT and CDR2 FQNNGV.

Sequencing was performed on PBMCs, taken at surgery. The chain employs TRBV11-2 and TRBJ2-7, with D possibly TRBD2 on 5 matching bases. The receptor comes from a female donor with early-stage non-small cell lung cancer. CDR3 nucleotides: TGTGCCAGCAGCTCTAGCCGATACGAGCAGTACGTC. Its protein is CASSSSRYEQYV.